This T cell receptor beta chain was identified in a study of blood T cell repertoires in COVID-19. Study-wide context: Collection of acute and convalescent COVID-19 samples took place in the United States, Italy and Spain.

This clone was seen a single time. Per the authors' pipeline: Quantification of nucleated cells was approximated via reference gene primer amplification. The method was immunoSEQ multiplex PCR; TCRdb's version includes in-frame clones alone and lacks a portion of them. Clonal size and the V and J genes are those of that table, whereas D and trimming came from the DNA. The profile shows more than 300,000 clones, 80% to 85% of them singletons. Before being deemed recovered, Cohort 3 donors had two negative PCRs, clearance, or symptom resolution. This CDR3 contains 14 residues. Germline assignment: CDR1 SGHVS and CDR2 FNYEAQ. V lost 1 base to trimming and J lost 2 bases, with 8 bases between them.

The sequenced sample was PBMCs or T cells enriched from blood (not recorded which). This chain connects TRBV7-6 to TRBJ1-1; no definite D call. The TCR was taken from a woman in her 50s who had recovered from COVID-19. The CDR3, as DNA: TGTGCCAGCAGCTTAGGAAGCGGAAACACTGAAGCTTTCTTT. This codes for CASSLGSGNTEAFF.